This is a list of T cell receptor beta chains from one sample in a study of Graves' ophthalmopathy and Graves' hyperthyroidism. TCRdb passed the multiplex PCR reads through MiXCR, listing each CDR3 protein once. The table records 200,000 to 300,000 distinct CDR3 sequences, around 42% of them present only once. Sequenced sample: peripheral blood. The receptor set was obtained from an adult man with Graves' ophthalmopathy. Both conserved end residues are part of each CDR3. The D gene is left open where the match is weak. A clone size is listed for some rows: how often the clone was seen (once, few, many), or a class if it is expanded.

V gene,D gene,J gene,clone size,CDR3 DNA,CDR3 protein
TRBV7-8,NA,TRBJ1-5,many,TGTGCCAGCAGCTTAGTAATAGATAGCAATCAGCCCCAGCATTTT,CASSLVIDSNQPQHF
TRBV14,NA,TRBJ2-5,NA,TGTGCCAGCAGCCAAGTGCCGGGGGCCCAAGAGACCCAGTACTTC,CASSQVPGAQETQYF
TRBV11-2,TRBD2,TRBJ2-7,NA,TGTGCCAGCAGCTTATATGCGGGGGACTACGAGCAGTACTTC,CASSLYAGDYEQYF
TRBV10-3,NA,TRBJ2-2,few,TGTGCCATCAGTGACCGGGGATCCGGGGAGCTGTTTTTT,CAISDRGSGELFF
TRBV7-7,TRBD1,TRBJ1-2,many,TGTGCTAGCAGCAGGGGACAGGGAGAAGGCTACACCTTC,CASSRGQGEGYTF
TRBV11-2,NA,TRBJ2-5,few,TGTGCCAGCAGCCCCGGCAGCCACCAAGAGACCCAGTACTTC,CASSPGSHQETQYF
TRBV7-9,NA,TRBJ1-2,NA,TGTGCCAGCAGCCAGACGCAAGGGGGAACCTTC,CASSQTQGGTF
TRBV2,NA,TRBJ1-1,NA,TGTGCCAGCAGCCACGACCTCGGGGGGGTCGGGAACACTGAAGCTTTCTTT,CASSHDLGGVGNTEAFF
TRBV5-5,TRBD2,TRBJ2-7,few,TGTGCCAGCAGCTCTGGGACTACGAACGAGCAGTACTTC,CASSSGTTNEQYF
TRBV25-1,NA,TRBJ1-1,few,TGTGCCAGCAGTCCAGCGGACGGGGGCACTGAAGCTTTCTTT,CASSPADGGTEAFF
TRBV7-9,NA,TRBJ1-2,NA,TGTGCCAGCAGCTTAAGAGGGCAGTACGGCTACACCTTC,CASSLRGQYGYTF
TRBV2,TRBD1,TRBJ2-7,NA,TGTGCCAGCAGTGGGGGGACAGGGCGCGACGAGCAGTACTTC,CASSGGTGRDEQYF
TRBV10-3,NA,TRBJ2-7,few,TGTGCCAGCAGTGGGACACTCTACGAGCAGTACTTC,CASSGTLYEQYF
TRBV7-9,NA,TRBJ2-5,NA,TGTGCCAGCAGCTTAGCCGGATTCGGGGAGACCCAGTACTTC,CASSLAGFGETQYF
TRBV5-6,TRBD2,TRBJ2-7,NA,TGTGCCAGCAGCTGGATGACTAGCGGGTACGAGCAGTACTTC,CASSWMTSGYEQYF
TRBV7-9,NA,TRBJ2-2,NA,TGTGCCAGCAGCTTCGGACGGACCGGCACCGGGGAGCTGTTTTTT,CASSFGRTGTGELFF
TRBV19,TRBD1,TRBJ1-1,few,TGTGCCAGTAGTATAGTGGGACAGGGAGATTGGGGCACTGAAGCTTTCTTT,CASSIVGQGDWGTEAFF
TRBV5-1,TRBD1,TRBJ1-1,NA,TGCGCCAGCAGCTTCCTACAGGGGTTAGACACTGAAGCTTTCTTT,CASSFLQGLDTEAFF
TRBV29-1,TRBD1,TRBJ1-2,NA,TGCAGCGTTGAAGAAGCGGTCGGACAGGGGGATGGCTACACCTTC,CSVEEAVGQGDGYTF
TRBV7-8,NA,TRBJ2-7,NA,TGTGCCAGCAGCTTTTATTCGGCGAGCGGTACCTACGAGCAGTACTTC,CASSFYSASGTYEQYF
TRBV5-1,NA,TRBJ1-2,NA,TGCGCCAGCAGCTTGCACGAATATGGCTACACCTTC,CASSLHEYGYTF
TRBV5-8,TRBD2,TRBJ2-5,few,TGTGCCAGCAGCCAAGGACGACTAGCGGAAGAGACCCAGTACTTC,CASSQGRLAEETQYF
TRBV12-3/TRBV12-4,NA,TRBJ2-5,once,TGTGCCAGCAGCTTTCGACCGATCCAAGAGACCCAGTACTTC,CASSFRPIQETQYF
TRBV9,NA,TRBJ1-6,few,TGTGCCAGCATTTATGCGGTCCCAGGCTCCTATAATTCACCCCTCCACTTT,CASIYAVPGSYNSPLHF
TRBV6-5,NA,TRBJ1-2,few,TGTGCCAGCAGTTACAGGGAGGCTGACTATGGCTACACCTTC,CASSYREADYGYTF
TRBV7-8,TRBD2,TRBJ2-7,NA,TGTGCCAGCAGCTTCCAACAACTAGCGGGAAGGGGAGAGCAGTACTTC,CASSFQQLAGRGEQYF
TRBV28,TRBD1,TRBJ1-5,few,TGTGCCAGCAGTTTACCGGGACAGGGTTATCAGCCCCAGCATTTT,CASSLPGQGYQPQHF
TRBV5-1,TRBD1,TRBJ1-6,NA,TGCGCCAGCAGCCAGGGACAGTTCTATAATTCACCCCTCCACTTT,CASSQGQFYNSPLHF
TRBV2,TRBD1,TRBJ1-1,NA,TGTGTCAGCAGTTTCTCCGGGACAGGGAGACCTGAAGCTTTCTTT,CVSSFSGTGRPEAFF
TRBV9,TRBD1,TRBJ1-6,NA,TGTGCCAGCAGTTTTGGGACAGGGAGAGATTCACCCCTCCACTTT,CASSFGTGRDSPLHF
TRBV7-2,NA,TRBJ2-5,few,TGTGCCAGCACCGACGCAGGGGGGAGGGGGGAGACCCAGTACTTC,CASTDAGGRGETQYF
TRBV9,TRBD1,TRBJ1-2,few,TGTGCCAGCAGCGTCGACAGGGCTGGCTACACCTTC,CASSVDRAGYTF
TRBV24-1,NA,TRBJ1-1,many,TGTGCCACCAGTGATTTGCTGGGTGGAGCTTTCTTT,CATSDLLGGAFF
TRBV5-8,NA,TRBJ2-5,NA,TGTGCCAGCAGCTTAACATATCAAGAGACCCAGTACTTC,CASSLTYQETQYF
TRBV10-1,TRBD1,TRBJ1-5,few,TGCGCCAGCAGTCACGACAGGGCGGGCAATCAGCCCCAGCATTTT,CASSHDRAGNQPQHF
TRBV24-1,NA,TRBJ1-6,many,TGTGCCACCAGTGATAACACAGCTAATTCACCCCTCCACTTT,CATSDNTANSPLHF
TRBV29-1,TRBD1,TRBJ2-7,few,TGCAGCCTCCGGGACAGGGAGGACTACGAGCAGTACTTC,CSLRDREDYEQYF
TRBV9,NA,TRBJ1-2,many,TGTGCCAGCAGCGTAGCGTCGGGGCGTTTCAACTATGGCTACACCTTC,CASSVASGRFNYGYTF
TRBV14,NA,TRBJ1-1,NA,TGTGCCAGCAGCCAACACAGAAACACTGAAGCTTTCTTT,CASSQHRNTEAFF
TRBV11-1,TRBD1,TRBJ2-5,few,TGTGCCAGCAGCCCCCCCTGGACAGGCAGCCAAGAGACCCAGTACTTC,CASSPPWTGSQETQYF
TRBV7-2,NA,TRBJ1-1,NA,TGTGCCAGCAGCTTAGCGCCCGGTTCAGAAGCTTTCTTT,CASSLAPGSEAFF
TRBV7-9,NA,TRBJ2-2,NA,TGTGCCAGCAGCTTGCAGGGGGGGGCCCGTAGCACCGGGGAGCTGTTTTTT,CASSLQGGARSTGELFF
TRBV7-9,TRBD1,TRBJ1-1,few,TGTGCCAGCAGCTTAGTTACAGGGGCGCTCACTGAAGCTTTCTTT,CASSLVTGALTEAFF
TRBV10-3,NA,TRBJ2-2,few,TGTGCCGGGGGTGCCGGGGATGGCGGGGAGCTGTTTTTT,CAGGAGDGGELFF
TRBV2,NA,TRBJ2-1,NA,TGTGCCAGCAGGGTAAGCTATGAGCAGTTCTTC,CASRVSYEQFF
TRBV7-3,TRBD1,TRBJ2-5,few,TGTGCCAGCAGCCCGACAGGGACAGAGACCCAGTACTTC,CASSPTGTETQYF
TRBV12-5,NA,TRBJ2-5,NA,TGTGCTAGTGGTTGGGACAGCGGGGAGACCCAGTACTTC,CASGWDSGETQYF
TRBV5-6,NA,TRBJ1-5,few,TGTGCCAGCAGCTTGAGTGGCGGGGGCGATCAGCCCCAGCATTTT,CASSLSGGGDQPQHF
TRBV24-1,TRBD1,TRBJ1-2,once,TGTGCCACCATGGGACAGGGTGGCTATGGCTACACCTTC,CATMGQGGYGYTF
TRBV29-1,NA,TRBJ2-5,NA,TGCAGCGTTGCCCTTAACAGTAATCAAGAGACCCAGTACTTC,CSVALNSNQETQYF
TRBV7-9,TRBD2,TRBJ2-7,NA,TGTGCCAGCAGCCCGGGACTAGCGGAATTCCACGAGCAGTACTTC,CASSPGLAEFHEQYF